The subject of this entry is one T cell receptor (beta chain). Antigen: not known. The method was immunoSEQ multiplex PCR; TCRdb's version includes in-frame clones alone and lacks a portion of them. The sample holds 120,000 or so clones; about 90% are singletons and the top ten take roughly 5.7%. Trimming removed 4 bases from V and 11 bases from J; junction bases left unmatched: 8. CDR3 length: 14 amino acids. The germline CDR1 and CDR2 sequences are LGHNA and YNFKEQ. This sample stems from a study of T cell responses to AZD1222 COVID-19 vaccine. General observations from the study: Spike-specific TCR breadth and depth both grew after two AZD1222 doses. Reportedly, nearly half of unique spike TCRs recognized epitopes outside B.1.351/B.1.1.7 mutations. Only a handful of AZD1222 recipients, more than five in all, had baseline seropositivity. Donors in the cohort were predominantly white British and more often female, and clonal diversity was possibly underestimated.

V is TRBV4-2 and J is TRBJ1-6; TRBD1 agrees at 7 bases. The sequences come from peripheral blood, collected on day 0 of AZD1222 vaccination. This TCR came from an adult in good health. CDR3 nucleotides: TGTGCCAGCAGCCCCTTGACAGGGCAGCCACCCCTCCACTTT. This gives the protein CASSPLTGQPPLHF.